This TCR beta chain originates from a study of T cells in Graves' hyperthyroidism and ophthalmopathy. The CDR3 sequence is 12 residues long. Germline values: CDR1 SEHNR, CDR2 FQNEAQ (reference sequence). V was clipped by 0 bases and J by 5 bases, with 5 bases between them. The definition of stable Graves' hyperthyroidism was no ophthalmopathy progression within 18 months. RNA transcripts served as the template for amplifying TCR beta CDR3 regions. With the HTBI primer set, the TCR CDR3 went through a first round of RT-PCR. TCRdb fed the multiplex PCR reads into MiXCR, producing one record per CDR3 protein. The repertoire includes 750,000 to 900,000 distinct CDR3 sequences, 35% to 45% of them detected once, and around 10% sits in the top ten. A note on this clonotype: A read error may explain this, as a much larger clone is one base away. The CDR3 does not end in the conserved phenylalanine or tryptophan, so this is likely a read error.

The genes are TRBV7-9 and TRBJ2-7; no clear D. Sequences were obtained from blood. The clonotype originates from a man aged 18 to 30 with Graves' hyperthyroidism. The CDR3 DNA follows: TGTGCCAGCAGCTTAGCCGAGAACGAGCAGTACCTC. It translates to CASSLAENEQYL.